The T cell receptor beta chain described here comes from a study of T cell responses to AZD1222 COVID-19 vaccine. Points from the study as a whole: The donor cohort was predominantly white British with a female majority, and clonal diversity may have been underestimated.

Trimming took 4 bases from V and 7 from J, leaving 11 bases between them. Germline assignment: CDR1 MNHEY and CDR2 SMNVEV (reference sequence). The CDR3 covers 14 residues. Repertoires were generated with immunoSEQ multiplex PCR, while TCRdb's copy carries only in-frame clones and drops some. The table includes roughly 180,000 clones, about 91% detected once. In regard to this clone: Its antigen is as yet unknown.

The chain employs TRBV27 and TRBJ1-6; no firm D call. The sample was peripheral blood, taken 28 days after the second AZD1222 dose. This clonotype was sampled from an adult who received the AZD1222 COVID-19 vaccine. The CDR3 sequence is CASSWIQKNSPLHF. In nucleotides, the CDR3 is TGTGCCAGCAGTTGGATACAGAAAAATTCACCCCTCCACTTT.